This TCR beta chain was sequenced during a study of blood T cell repertoires in COVID-19. Per the study methods: Researchers report that nucleated cell counts were estimated from reference gene primer amplification. The protocol was immunoSEQ multiplex PCR, while the TCRdb copy is restricted to in-frame clones and leaves out a portion. V and J calls and clone size are as listed in that table; D and trimming were resolved from the DNA. The data contain 150,000 or so clones, 80% to 90% of them singletons. This clone came up a few times. This CDR3 is 12 amino acids long. Germline V lookup: CDR1 LGHDT, CDR2 YNNKEL (reference sequence). Trimming shortened V by 8 bases and J by 0 bases, and 4 bases separated the two germline ends.

The origin of this receptor is a middle-aged woman with acute or convalescent COVID-19. Sequencing used peripheral blood. The chain couples TRBV3-1 (or the pseudogene TRBV3-2) to TRBJ1-4; the D is unclear. The CDR3 sequence: CASLATNEKLFF. The CDR3 nucleotides are TGTGCCAGCCTTGCAACTAATGAAAAACTGTTTTTT.